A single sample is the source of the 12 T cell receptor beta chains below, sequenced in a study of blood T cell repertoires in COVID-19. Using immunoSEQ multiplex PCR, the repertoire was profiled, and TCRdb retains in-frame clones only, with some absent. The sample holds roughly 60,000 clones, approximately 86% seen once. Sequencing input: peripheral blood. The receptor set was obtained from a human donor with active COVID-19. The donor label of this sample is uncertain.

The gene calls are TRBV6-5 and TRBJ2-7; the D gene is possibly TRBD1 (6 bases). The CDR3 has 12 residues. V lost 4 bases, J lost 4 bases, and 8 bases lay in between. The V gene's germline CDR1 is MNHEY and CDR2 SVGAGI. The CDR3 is CASSSTGYEQYF. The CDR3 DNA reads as TGTGCCAGCAGTTCGACAGGTTACGAGCAGTACTTC.

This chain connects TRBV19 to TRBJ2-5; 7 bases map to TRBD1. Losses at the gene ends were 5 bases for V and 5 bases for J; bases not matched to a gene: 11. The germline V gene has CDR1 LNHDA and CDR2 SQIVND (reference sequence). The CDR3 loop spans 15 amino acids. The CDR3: CASSSDRDRGETQYF. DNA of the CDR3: TGTGCCAGTAGTTCAGACCGGGACAGAGGGGAGACCCAGTACTTC.

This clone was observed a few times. CDR3 nucleotide sequence: TGTGCCACGCTGCGGGGGGGCCTCACTTCCTACGAGCAGTACTTC. Amino acid sequence: CATLRGGLTSYEQYF. The rearrangement links TRBV10-3 to TRBJ2-7; 9 bases are shared with TRBD2. Looked up from germline, CDR1 is ENHRY and CDR2 is SYGVKD. Germline trimming cut 10 bases from V and 1 base from J; bases unmatched to any gene: 11. The CDR3 sequence is 15 residues long.

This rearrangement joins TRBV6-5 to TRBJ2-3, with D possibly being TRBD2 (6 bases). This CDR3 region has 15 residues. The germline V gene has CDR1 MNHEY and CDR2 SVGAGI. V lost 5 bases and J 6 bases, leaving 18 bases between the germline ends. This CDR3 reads CASSSRDLGSDTQYF. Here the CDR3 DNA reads TGTGCCAGCAGTAGCCGGGACTTGGGGTCGGATACGCAGTATTTT.

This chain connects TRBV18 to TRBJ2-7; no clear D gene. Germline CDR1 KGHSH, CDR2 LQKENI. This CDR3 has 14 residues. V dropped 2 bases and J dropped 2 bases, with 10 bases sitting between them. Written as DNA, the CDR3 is TGTGCCAGCTCACCAATCAGCGCAACCTACGAGCAGTACTTC. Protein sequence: CASSPISATYEQYF. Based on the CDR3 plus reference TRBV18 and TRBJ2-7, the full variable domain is NAGVMQNPRHLVRRRGQEARLRCSPMKGHSHVYWYRQLPEEGLKFMVYLQKENIIDESGMPKERFSAEFPKEGPSILRIQQVVRGDSAAYFCASSPISATYEQYFGPGTRLTVT.

In nucleotides, the CDR3 is TGTGCCAGCAGCCAAGAGGACATTAACTATGGCTACACCTTC. The encoded protein is CASSQEDINYGYTF. The J gene is TRBJ1-2, the V gene TRBV3-1 (or the pseudogene TRBV3-2), with D maybe TRBD1 (5 bases). The germline V gene encodes CDR1 LGHDT and CDR2 YNNKEL (reference sequence). This CDR3 spans 14 amino acids. The germline V and J ends were trimmed by 0 bases and 1 base, with 6 bases remaining between them.

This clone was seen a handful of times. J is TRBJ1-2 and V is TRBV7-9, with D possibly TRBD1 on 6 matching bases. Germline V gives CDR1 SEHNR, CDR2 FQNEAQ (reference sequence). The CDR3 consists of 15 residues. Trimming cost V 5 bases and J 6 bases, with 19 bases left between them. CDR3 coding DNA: TGTGCCAGCAGCAGATGGACAGTAGGACACGATGGCTACACCTTC. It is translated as CASSRWTVGHDGYTF.

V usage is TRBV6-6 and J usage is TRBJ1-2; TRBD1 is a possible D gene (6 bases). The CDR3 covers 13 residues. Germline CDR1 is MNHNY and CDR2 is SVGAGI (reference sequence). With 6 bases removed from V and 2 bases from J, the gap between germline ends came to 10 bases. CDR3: CASSPGQNYGYTF. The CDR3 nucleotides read TGTGCCAGCAGCCCCGGACAGAACTATGGCTACACCTTC.

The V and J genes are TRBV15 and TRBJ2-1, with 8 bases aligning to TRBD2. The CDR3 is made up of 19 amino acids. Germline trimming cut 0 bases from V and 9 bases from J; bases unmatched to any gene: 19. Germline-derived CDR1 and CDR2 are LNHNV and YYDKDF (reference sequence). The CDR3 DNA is TGTGCCACCAGCAGAGATCAGTTGGCGGGATGGTGGAGCGGGGGTGAGCAGTTCTTC. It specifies CATSRDQLAGWWSGGEQFF.

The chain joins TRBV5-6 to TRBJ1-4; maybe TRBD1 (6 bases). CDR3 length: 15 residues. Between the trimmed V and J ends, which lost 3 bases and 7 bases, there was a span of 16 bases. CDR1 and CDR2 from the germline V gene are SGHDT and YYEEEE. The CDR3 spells CASSSTGGGFEKLFF. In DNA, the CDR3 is TGTGCCAGCAGCTCCACCGGCGGGGGCTTTGAAAAACTGTTTTTT. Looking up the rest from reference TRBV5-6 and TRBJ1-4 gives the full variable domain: DAGVTQSPTHLIKTRGQQVTLRCSPKSGHDTVSWYQQALGQGPQFIFQYYEEEERQRGNFPDRFSGHQFPNYSSELNVNALLLGDSALYLCASSSTGGGFEKLFFGSGTQLSVL.

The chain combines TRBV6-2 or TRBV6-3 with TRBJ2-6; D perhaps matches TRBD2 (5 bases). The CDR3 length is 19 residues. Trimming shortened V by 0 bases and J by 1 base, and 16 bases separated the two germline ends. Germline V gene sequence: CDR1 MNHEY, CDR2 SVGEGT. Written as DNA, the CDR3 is TGTGCCAGCAGTTACTCGAGCGCGGGTTCATGGTCTGGGGCCAACGTCCTGACTTTC. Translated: CASSYSSAGSWSGANVLTF.

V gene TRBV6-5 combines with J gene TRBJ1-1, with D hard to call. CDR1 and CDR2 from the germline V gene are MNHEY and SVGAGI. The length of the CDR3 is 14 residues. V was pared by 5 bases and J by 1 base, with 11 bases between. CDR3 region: CASSRDSGNTEAFF. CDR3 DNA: TGTGCCAGCAGTCGTGACTCCGGGAACACTGAAGCTTTCTTT.